This is a list of T cell receptor beta chains from one sample in a study of T cells in Graves' hyperthyroidism and ophthalmopathy. TCRdb reprocessed the multiplex PCR reads via MiXCR and lists one record per CDR3 protein. This table has about 620,000 distinct CDR3 sequences, 16% appearing once. Sequenced material: blood. All receptors derive from a woman in her 30s with Graves' hyperthyroidism. Both conserved end residues are part of each CDR3. Fields, in order: CDR3 length, V gene, D gene, J gene, clone size, CDR3 DNA, CDR3 protein. A D gene is named only where the DNA matches it firmly. Clone size is not always given. Where it is, it says once, few, many or a class for expanded clones.

cdr3_length: 13
v_call: TRBV28
d_call: TRBD1
j_call: TRBJ1-1
clone_size: -
cdr3_nt: TGTGCCAGCAGCCAACGGACAGGGAGGGAAGCTTTCTTT
cdr3_aa: CASSQRTGREAFF

cdr3_length: 14
v_call: TRBV20-1
d_call: -
j_call: TRBJ2-2
clone_size: few
cdr3_nt: TGCAGTGCGACAGAGGGCGGAGTCACCGGGGAGCTGTTTTTT
cdr3_aa: CSATEGGVTGELFF

cdr3_length: 16
v_call: TRBV15
d_call: TRBD1
j_call: TRBJ2-7
clone_size: -
cdr3_nt: TGTGCCACCAGCAGCCGCCCGGGGACAGGGGACTACGAGCAGTACTTC
cdr3_aa: CATSSRPGTGDYEQYF

cdr3_length: 13
v_call: TRBV6-1
d_call: TRBD1
j_call: TRBJ1-1
clone_size: many
cdr3_nt: TGTGCCAGCAGCCACGTTCGACAGGGGGCCGCTTTCTTT
cdr3_aa: CASSHVRQGAAFF

cdr3_length: 14
v_call: TRBV4-1
d_call: -
j_call: TRBJ1-5
clone_size: -
cdr3_nt: TGCGCCAGCAGCCAAGAGATGGGGTATCAGCCCCAGCATTTT
cdr3_aa: CASSQEMGYQPQHF

cdr3_length: 12
v_call: TRBV20-1
d_call: TRBD2
j_call: TRBJ2-1
clone_size: few
cdr3_nt: TGCAGTGCTAGTCGGGAGGCGGGTGAGCAGTTCTTC
cdr3_aa: CSASREAGEQFF

cdr3_length: 13
v_call: TRBV28
d_call: -
j_call: TRBJ2-7
clone_size: -
cdr3_nt: TGTGCCAGCAGGTACCGACTACATCGGGAGCAGTACTTC
cdr3_aa: CASRYRLHREQYF

cdr3_length: 15
v_call: TRBV19
d_call: TRBD1
j_call: TRBJ2-7
clone_size: once
cdr3_nt: TGTGCCAGTAGTAGAGGACAGGGCATTCGGGACGAGCAGTACTTC
cdr3_aa: CASSRGQGIRDEQYF

cdr3_length: 17
v_call: TRBV30
d_call: TRBD2
j_call: TRBJ2-5
clone_size: many
cdr3_nt: TGTGCCTGGAGTGCACCCAGGACTAGCGTCCGCCGTGAGACCCAGTACTTC
cdr3_aa: CAWSAPRTSVRRETQYF

cdr3_length: 14
v_call: TRBV5-1
d_call: -
j_call: TRBJ1-5
clone_size: -
cdr3_nt: TGCGCCAGCAGCTTTGGGGGGTACAATCAGCCCCAGCATTTT
cdr3_aa: CASSFGGYNQPQHF

cdr3_length: 15
v_call: TRBV28
d_call: TRBD2
j_call: TRBJ2-7
clone_size: few
cdr3_nt: TGTGCCAGCAGCTTACTCCGGGAGGCCTCCTACGAGCAGTACTTC
cdr3_aa: CASSLLREASYEQYF

cdr3_length: 15
v_call: TRBV27
d_call: -
j_call: TRBJ1-1
clone_size: many
cdr3_nt: TGTGCCAGCAGTCCTATTCAGGTCATGAACACTGAAGCTTTCTTT
cdr3_aa: CASSPIQVMNTEAFF

cdr3_length: 15
v_call: TRBV7-2
d_call: -
j_call: TRBJ2-1
clone_size: many
cdr3_nt: TGTGCCAGCAGCCCTGACGGCGAGTCCTACAATGAGCAGTTCTTC
cdr3_aa: CASSPDGESYNEQFF

cdr3_length: 18
v_call: TRBV6-1
d_call: TRBD2
j_call: TRBJ2-7
clone_size: many
cdr3_nt: TGTGCCAGCAGAACGACCGGGACTAGCGGGAGGAACGCCTACGAGCAGTACTTC
cdr3_aa: CASRTTGTSGRNAYEQYF

cdr3_length: 18
v_call: TRBV28
d_call: TRBD1
j_call: TRBJ2-6
clone_size: -
cdr3_nt: TGTGCCAGCAGTTCCTCCCTGGACAGGGGGCAAGGGGCCAACGTCCTGACTTTC
cdr3_aa: CASSSSLDRGQGANVLTF

cdr3_length: 15
v_call: TRBV3-1
d_call: -
j_call: TRBJ2-7
clone_size: many
cdr3_nt: TGTGCCAGCAGCCAGATCACGTTGGGGAAGGAGGAGCAGTACTTC
cdr3_aa: CASSQITLGKEEQYF

cdr3_length: 16
v_call: TRBV7-9
d_call: TRBD2
j_call: TRBJ2-1
clone_size: -
cdr3_nt: TGTGCCAGCAGCTTAACTACTAGCGACTCCTACAATGAGCAGTTCTTC
cdr3_aa: CASSLTTSDSYNEQFF

cdr3_length: 15
v_call: TRBV10-3
d_call: TRBD1
j_call: TRBJ1-2
clone_size: few
cdr3_nt: TGTGCCATCAGGACAGGGGGCGGGAACTTTGATGGCTACACCTTC
cdr3_aa: CAIRTGGGNFDGYTF

cdr3_length: 13
v_call: TRBV9
d_call: -
j_call: TRBJ2-2
clone_size: -
cdr3_nt: TGTGCCAGCACCTACACCAGCTCCGGGGAGCTGTTTTTT
cdr3_aa: CASTYTSSGELFF

cdr3_length: 12
v_call: TRBV20-1
d_call: -
j_call: TRBJ1-5
clone_size: many
cdr3_nt: TGCAGTGCCGTCAGTCACGATCAGCCCCAGCATTTT
cdr3_aa: CSAVSHDQPQHF

cdr3_length: 15
v_call: TRBV6-1
d_call: -
j_call: TRBJ1-2
clone_size: many
cdr3_nt: TGTGCCAGCAGTGAAGCTTCGGGCGGACGTCTTGGCTACACCTTC
cdr3_aa: CASSEASGGRLGYTF

cdr3_length: 13
v_call: TRBV7-6
d_call: -
j_call: TRBJ1-1
clone_size: many
cdr3_nt: TGTGCCAGCAGCTTAGAGAGGGTGACTGAAGCTTTCTTT
cdr3_aa: CASSLERVTEAFF

cdr3_length: 14
v_call: TRBV29-1
d_call: TRBD1
j_call: TRBJ1-3
clone_size: -
cdr3_nt: TGCAGCGTTGAAGGGGACAGCTCTGGAAACACCATATATTTT
cdr3_aa: CSVEGDSSGNTIYF

cdr3_length: 15
v_call: TRBV7-9
d_call: TRBD2
j_call: TRBJ2-5
clone_size: many
cdr3_nt: TGTGCCAGCAGCCCGCGGGGGGGACTCCAAGAGACCCAGTACTTC
cdr3_aa: CASSPRGGLQETQYF

cdr3_length: 15
v_call: TRBV4-3
d_call: -
j_call: TRBJ2-3
clone_size: many
cdr3_nt: TGCGCCAGCAGCCAAGAAGGAAAAGCCACAGATACGCAGTATTTT
cdr3_aa: CASSQEGKATDTQYF

cdr3_length: 12
v_call: TRBV5-8
d_call: TRBD1
j_call: TRBJ1-2
clone_size: -
cdr3_nt: TGTGCCACCAAACAGGGGGAGGGTGGCTACACCTTC
cdr3_aa: CATKQGEGGYTF

cdr3_length: 11
v_call: TRBV12-5
d_call: -
j_call: TRBJ1-1
clone_size: few
cdr3_nt: TGTGCTAGTGGACAGGGTAGTGAAGCTTTCTTT
cdr3_aa: CASGQGSEAFF

cdr3_length: 16
v_call: TRBV7-6
d_call: TRBD2
j_call: TRBJ2-1
clone_size: -
cdr3_nt: TGTGCCAGCAGCTTAGATAGGGACCGATGGGGGGGTGAGCAGTTCTTC
cdr3_aa: CASSLDRDRWGGEQFF

cdr3_length: 15
v_call: TRBV24-1
d_call: -
j_call: TRBJ2-4
clone_size: few
cdr3_nt: TGTGCCACCAGTATTGATGGACAGGGAGGGAGCATTCAGTACTTC
cdr3_aa: CATSIDGQGGSIQYF

cdr3_length: 16
v_call: TRBV12-3/TRBV12-4
d_call: -
j_call: TRBJ2-3
clone_size: -
cdr3_nt: TGTGCCAGCAGCCCCAGTAGCGAGGGGAGCACAGATACGCAGTATTTT
cdr3_aa: CASSPSSEGSTDTQYF

cdr3_length: 11
v_call: TRBV20-1
d_call: -
j_call: TRBJ1-1
clone_size: few
cdr3_nt: TGCAGTGCCAGTCCTGCCGGGACGACTTTCTTT
cdr3_aa: CSASPAGTTFF

cdr3_length: 14
v_call: TRBV3-1
d_call: -
j_call: TRBJ1-1
clone_size: many
cdr3_nt: TGTGCCAGCAGCCTCCACGGCAGGGGCACTGAAGCTTTCTTT
cdr3_aa: CASSLHGRGTEAFF

cdr3_length: 16
v_call: TRBV5-1
d_call: -
j_call: TRBJ2-3
clone_size: few
cdr3_nt: TGCGCCAGCAGCCCTGGAGTAGCGAGAAGCACAGATACGCAGTATTTT
cdr3_aa: CASSPGVARSTDTQYF

cdr3_length: 14
v_call: TRBV2
d_call: -
j_call: TRBJ2-7
clone_size: -
cdr3_nt: TGTGCCAGCAGCTTAGTGGACCTCTCCTACGAGCAGTACTTC
cdr3_aa: CASSLVDLSYEQYF

cdr3_length: 11
v_call: TRBV30
d_call: -
j_call: TRBJ1-1
clone_size: many
cdr3_nt: TGTGCCTGGAAGGGGACATCCAAAGCTTTCTTT
cdr3_aa: CAWKGTSKAFF